These T cell receptor beta chains were read from a single sample in a study of CD8+ T cells in alopecia areata. Assay used: immunoSEQ multiplex PCR; TCRdb lists only in-frame clones, some missing. This table holds approximately 150,000 clones, 50% to 65% found once. This sample comprised CD4+ T cells sorted from blood, obtained at week 24, from a patient treated with tofacitinib. The receptors were sampled from a human donor with alopecia areata. CDR3s include the opening cysteine and the closing phenylalanine or tryptophan. A D gene is named only where the DNA matches it firmly. Not every row has a clone size; where given, it reads once, few, many or a size class.

TRBJ1-5 TRBV7-6 - - TGTGCCAGCAGCGAGGAACATAGCAATCAGCCCCAGCATTTT CASSEEHSNQPQHF
TRBJ1-1 TRBV29-1 once - TGCAGCGTTGAATTCCAGATGAACACTGAAGCTTTCTTT CSVEFQMNTEAFF
TRBJ1-1 TRBV30 - - TGTGCCTGGACCCCCGGGACGGCGAACACTGAAGCTTTCTTT CAWTPGTANTEAFF
TRBJ1-2 TRBV30 - TRBD1 TGTGCCTGGAAACGACAGGGGACCTGGGGCTACACCTTC CAWKRQGTWGYTF
TRBJ1-1 TRBV29-1 - TRBD1 TGCAGCGCCAGGACAGGGAACACTGAAGCTTTCTTT CSARTGNTEAFF
TRBJ1-3 TRBV29-1 few - TGCAGCGTCGACAATGGAAACACCATATATTTT CSVDNGNTIYF
TRBJ2-5 TRBV5-1 - - TGCGCCTCGGAGACCCAGTACTTC CASETQYF
TRBJ2-1 TRBV4-2 - TRBD1 TGTGCCAGCAGCCAGAAACAGGGGTTCGATGAGCAGTTCTTC CASSQKQGFDEQFF
TRBJ2-1 TRBV2 few - TGTGCCAGCAGCCCAGCTATTGCCTCCTACAATGAGCAGTTCTTC CASSPAIASYNEQFF
TRBJ1-2 TRBV29-1 - TRBD1 TGCAGCGTTGAAGAAGGAGGTCAGGGGGGCTATGGCTACACCTTC CSVEEGGQGGYGYTF
TRBJ1-5 TRBV7-8 - - TGTGCCAGCAGCCCAGCACTTGGAGGGCCCCAGCATTTT CASSPALGGPQHF
TRBJ2-3 TRBV19 - - TGTGCCAGTAGTTCCCGGGACTCAATGACCACAGATACGCAGTATTTT CASSSRDSMTTDTQYF
TRBJ2-3 TRBV30 - - TGTGCCTGGAGTCCTCCTAGAAATACGCAGTATTTT CAWSPPRNTQYF
TRBJ2-3 TRBV6-5 - - TGTGCCAGCAGTTGGACAGCTAGCACAGATACGCAGTATTTT CASSWTASTDTQYF
TRBJ1-2 TRBV2 - TRBD1 TGTGCCAGCAGTGAAGGGGGACAGCCAGGCTACACCTTC CASSEGGQPGYTF
TRBJ2-2 TRBV5-6 few - TGTGCCAGCAGCTTCCCTCGACTGACCGGGGAGCTGTTTTTT CASSFPRLTGELFF
TRBJ2-3 TRBV27 - - TGTGCCAGCAGTCACCCCGGACAGACAGATACGCAGTATTTT CASSHPGQTDTQYF
TRBJ1-2 TRBV6-5 - - TGTGCCAGCAGTTACTCGAGTCAGGGGAAGGTTTTTGGCTACACCTTC CASSYSSQGKVFGYTF
TRBJ2-5 TRBV4-1 few TRBD1 TGCGCCAGCAGCCAAGATTCGGGACAGGGAAGAGGGACCCAGTACTTC CASSQDSGQGRGTQYF